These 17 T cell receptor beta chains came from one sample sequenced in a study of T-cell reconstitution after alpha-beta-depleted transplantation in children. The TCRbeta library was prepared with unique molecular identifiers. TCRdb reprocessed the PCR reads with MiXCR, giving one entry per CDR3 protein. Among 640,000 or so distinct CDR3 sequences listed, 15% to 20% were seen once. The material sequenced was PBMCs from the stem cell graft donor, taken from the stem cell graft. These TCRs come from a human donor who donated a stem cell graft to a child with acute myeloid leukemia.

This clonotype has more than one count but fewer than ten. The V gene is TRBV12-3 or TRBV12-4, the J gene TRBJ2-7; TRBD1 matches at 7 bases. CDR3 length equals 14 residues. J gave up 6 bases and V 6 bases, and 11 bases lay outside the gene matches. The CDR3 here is CASSLDRDGSEQYV. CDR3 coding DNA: TGTGCCAGCAGCCTCGACAGGGACGGAAGCGAGCAGTACGTC.

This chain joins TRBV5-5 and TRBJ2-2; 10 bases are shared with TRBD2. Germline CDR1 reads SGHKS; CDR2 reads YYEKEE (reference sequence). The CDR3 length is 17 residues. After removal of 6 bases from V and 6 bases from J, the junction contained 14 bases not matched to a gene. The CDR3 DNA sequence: TGTGCCAGCACCTTCCTAGCGGGGGCGCAGGCCCCCGGGGAGCTGTTTTTT. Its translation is CASTFLAGAQAPGELFF.

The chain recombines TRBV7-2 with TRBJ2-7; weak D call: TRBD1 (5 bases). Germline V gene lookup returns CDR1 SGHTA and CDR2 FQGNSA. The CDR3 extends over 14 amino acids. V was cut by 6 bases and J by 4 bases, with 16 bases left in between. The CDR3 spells CASRVGLGVYEQYF. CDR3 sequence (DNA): TGTGCCAGCAGGGTGGGATTAGGGGTTTACGAGCAGTACTTC.

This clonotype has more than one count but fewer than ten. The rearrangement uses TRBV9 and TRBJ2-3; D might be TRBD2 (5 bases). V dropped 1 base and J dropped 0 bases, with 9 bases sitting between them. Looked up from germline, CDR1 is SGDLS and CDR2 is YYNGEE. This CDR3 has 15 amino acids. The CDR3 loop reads CASSVPTGSTDTQYF. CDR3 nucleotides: TGTGCCAGCAGCGTACCCACGGGGAGCACAGATACGCAGTATTTT.

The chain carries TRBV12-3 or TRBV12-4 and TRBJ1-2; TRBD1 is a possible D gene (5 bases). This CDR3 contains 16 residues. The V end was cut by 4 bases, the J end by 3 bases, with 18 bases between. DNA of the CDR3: TGTGCCAGCAGTTACGGGGCCACACCGGGCCACTATGGCTACACCTTC. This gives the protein CASSYGATPGHYGYTF.

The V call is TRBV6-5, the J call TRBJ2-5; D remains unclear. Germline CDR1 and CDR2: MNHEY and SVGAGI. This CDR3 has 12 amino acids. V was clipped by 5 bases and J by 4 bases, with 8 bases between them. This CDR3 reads CASSRSRETQYF. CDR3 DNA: TGTGCCAGCAGTCGGTCTCGAGAGACCCAGTACTTC.

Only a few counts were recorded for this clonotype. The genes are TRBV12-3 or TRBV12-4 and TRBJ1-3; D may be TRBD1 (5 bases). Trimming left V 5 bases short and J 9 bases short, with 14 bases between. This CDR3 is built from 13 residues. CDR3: CASSQNNRRTIYF. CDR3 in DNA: TGTGCCAGCAGTCAAAACAACAGGCGCACCATATATTTT.

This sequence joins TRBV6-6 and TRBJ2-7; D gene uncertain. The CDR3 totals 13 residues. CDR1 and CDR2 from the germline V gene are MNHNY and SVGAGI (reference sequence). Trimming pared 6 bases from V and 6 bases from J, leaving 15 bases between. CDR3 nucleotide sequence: TGTGCCAGCAGCATCGACCCCCGCTGCGAGCAGTACGTC. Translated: CASSIDPRCEQYV.

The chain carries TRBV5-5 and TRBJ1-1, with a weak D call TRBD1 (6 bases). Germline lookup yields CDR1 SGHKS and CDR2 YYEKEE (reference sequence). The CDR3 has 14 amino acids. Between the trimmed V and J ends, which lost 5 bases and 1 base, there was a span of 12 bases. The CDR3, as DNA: TGTGCCAGCAGTTCGACAGGCCAGAACACTGAAGCTTTCTTT. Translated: CASSSTGQNTEAFF.

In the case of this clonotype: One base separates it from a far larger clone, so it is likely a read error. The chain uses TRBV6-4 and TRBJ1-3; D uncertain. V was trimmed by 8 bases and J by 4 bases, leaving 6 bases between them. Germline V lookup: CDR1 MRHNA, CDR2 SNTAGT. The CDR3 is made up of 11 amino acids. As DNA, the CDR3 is TGTGCCAGCTGTTTGGGAAACACCATATATTTT. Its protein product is CASCLGNTIYF.

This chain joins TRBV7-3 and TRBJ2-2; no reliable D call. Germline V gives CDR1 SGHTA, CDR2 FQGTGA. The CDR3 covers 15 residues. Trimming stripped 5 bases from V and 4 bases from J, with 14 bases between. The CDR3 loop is CASSPVGAGTGELFF. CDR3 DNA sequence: TGTGCCAGCAGCCCGGTTGGCGCCGGCACCGGGGAGCTGTTTTTT. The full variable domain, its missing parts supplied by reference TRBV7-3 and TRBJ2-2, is GAGVSQTPSNKVTEKGKYVELRCDPISGHTALYWYRQSLGQGPEFLIYFQGTGAADDSGLPNDRFFAVRPEGSVSTLKIQRTERGDSAVYLCASSPVGAGTGELFFGEGSRLTVL.

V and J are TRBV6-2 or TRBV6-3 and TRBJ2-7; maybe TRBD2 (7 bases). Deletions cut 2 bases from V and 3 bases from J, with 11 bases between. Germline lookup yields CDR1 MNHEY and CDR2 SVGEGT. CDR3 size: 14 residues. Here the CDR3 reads CASSYRGGGYEQYF. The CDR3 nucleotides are TGTGCCAGCAGTTACCGGGGAGGGGGCTACGAGCAGTACTTC.

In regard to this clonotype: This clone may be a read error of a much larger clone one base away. Here the CDR3 reads CSVLWMYNEQFF. The DNA for the CDR3 is TGCAGCGTTTTGTGGATGTACAATGAGCAGTTCTTC. This chain links TRBV29-1 with TRBJ2-1; D not resolved. This CDR3 has 12 residues. The V gene's germline CDR1 is SQVTM and CDR2 ANQGSEA. The V end was cut by 5 bases, the J end by 4 bases, with 9 bases between.

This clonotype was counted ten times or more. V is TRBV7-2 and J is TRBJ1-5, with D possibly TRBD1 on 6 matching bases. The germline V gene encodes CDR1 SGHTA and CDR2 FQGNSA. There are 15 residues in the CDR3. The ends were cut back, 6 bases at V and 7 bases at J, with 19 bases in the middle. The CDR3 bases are TGTGCCAGCAGTCTAACAGGGTCTTCATCCCAGCCCCAGCATTTT. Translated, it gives CASSLTGSSSQPQHF.

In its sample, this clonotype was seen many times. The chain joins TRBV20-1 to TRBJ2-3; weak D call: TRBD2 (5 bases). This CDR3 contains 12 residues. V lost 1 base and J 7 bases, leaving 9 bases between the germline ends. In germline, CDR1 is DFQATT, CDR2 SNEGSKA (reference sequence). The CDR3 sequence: CSARVEGYTQYF. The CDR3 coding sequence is TGCAGTGCTAGAGTAGAGGGATATACGCAGTATTTT.

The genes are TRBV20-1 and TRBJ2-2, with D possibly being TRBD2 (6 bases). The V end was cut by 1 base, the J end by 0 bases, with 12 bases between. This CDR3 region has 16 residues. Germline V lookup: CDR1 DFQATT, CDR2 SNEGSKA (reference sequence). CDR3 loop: CSARVRGFANTGELFF. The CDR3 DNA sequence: TGCAGTGCTAGAGTCCGGGGGTTCGCGAACACCGGGGAGCTGTTTTTT.

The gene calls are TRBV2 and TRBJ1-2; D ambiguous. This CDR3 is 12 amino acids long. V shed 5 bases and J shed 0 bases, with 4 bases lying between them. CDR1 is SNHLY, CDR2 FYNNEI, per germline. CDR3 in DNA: TGTGCCAGCAGTACCACTAACTATGGCTACACCTTC. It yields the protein CASSTTNYGYTF.